The source of this TCR beta chain is a study of blood T cell repertoires in COVID-19 (dated by TCRdb to the early 2020s). With regard to the full study: Samples covering the acute and convalescent phases of COVID-19 were provided by collaborators in the United States, Italy and Spain. Subjects who had been exposed to COVID-19, were actively infected with it, or had recovered from it provided the deeply sampled blood TCRbeta repertoires that made up the dataset. The prospective study material was composed of cDNA or gDNA derived from T cells, B-cell-depleted T cells, or PBMCs. Samples were obtained from the ongoing ImmuneRACE study (first 160 participants) and from 1,200 or so subjects provided by 6 global collaborators. Nearly every sample came with metadata listing a de-identified subject ID, COVID-19 status, age in years and sex. Where HLA class I and class II types were available, the types were taken from metadata supplied by the sample provider, not from assay-based typing. A freely available public database, intended as a resource for researchers studying the immune response to SARS-CoV-2, is where the repertoires were released. Study-wide conclusions, independent of this receptor: How much clinical and demographic metadata was included differed by source and by participant, and the metadata was provided uncurated.

TCRbeta CDR3 regions were amplified from genomic DNA by means of the immunoSEQ Assay, a bias-controlled multiplex PCR. The authors' analysis ran thus. Nucleated cell counts per sample were estimated from amplification of reference gene primers within the assay. To quantify the absolute abundance of each unique TCRbeta CDR3 rearrangement, sequence reads were collapsed and filtered. For each sample, productive Simpson clonality was calculated by taking the square root of Simpson's diversity index across productive rearrangements. In its TCRdb copy, this immuneACCESS table keeps in-frame sequences only and misses some clones. Where compared with another copy, unresolved V genes explain less than half of these, and the others have no known cause. Clone size and V and J calls were adopted from that table, with D and trimming inferred from the DNA. This sample holds roughly 170,000 clones; approximately 85% were observed only once. Roughly 7.7% of the sample belongs to the ten largest clones.

A second Seattle source provided samples from volunteer blood donors who had recovered from COVID-19. Whole blood was collected in K2EDTA tubes by collaborating institutions according to the institutions' own protocols. For TCRbeta analysis, collaborator samples were shipped as frozen whole blood, as isolated PBMCs, or as DNA extracted from either sample type. A note on this clone: The target of this receptor is not known. No base-level quality is on record; no much larger clone is a single base apart.

The germline V gene (reference sequence) supplies CDR1 LNHDA and CDR2 SQIVND. Taken from cysteine to phenylalanine, the CDR3 has 12 residues. The kept DNA is CDR3 alone, 36 bases in frame from the first base. V and J are truncated by 3 bases and 1 base respectively, leaving an intervening sequence of 3 bases. This TCR derives from a man aged 40-49 years who had recovered from COVID-19. The V and J genes are TRBV19 and TRBJ1-1; there is no confident call for the D gene. Input material: peripheral blood. The CDR3 loop reads CASSIQNTEAFF. The sequenced DNA is TGTGCCAGTAGTATCCAGAACACTGAAGCTTTCTTT.